This T cell receptor (beta chain) originates from a study of T cell responses to AZD1222 COVID-19 vaccine (dated by TCRdb to the early 2020s). About the investigation overall: AZD1222 recipients given second doses at about 4 weeks or at about 12 weeks were pooled, since spike-specific TCR depth and breadth were not found to differ between the two schedules. A total of around 240 trial participants underwent TCR sequencing, of whom 207 had received two doses of AZD1222 and 26 had received two doses of the MenACWY control vaccine. Trial participants were enrolled by age into 18-55, 56-69 and 70-plus year subgroups, with roughly 150, 30 and 60 TCR-sequenced participants respectively. General study outcomes and caveats: Because no day 14 peak-response samples were available, repertoires were characterized only after the peak T cell response. After two AZD1222 doses, both the breadth and the depth of spike-specific TCRs were significantly higher than at day 0 and than in MenACWY recipients. Conclusions about previously exposed vaccinees are limited, since just 6 or 7 AZD1222 recipients were seropositive for SARS-CoV-2 at baseline. Reportedly, almost half of the unique spike-specific TCRs recognized epitopes lying outside the regions that are mutated in the B.1.351 and B.1.1.7 variants. Participants were mostly white British and included more females than males, and it was suggested by the authors that clonal diversity may have been underestimated. In the small 56-69-year group, the increase in depth fell short of significance, most likely because of low power. The vaccine-associated CD4 TCRs covered the entire spike protein, and the dominant responses fell in regions 160-218 and 743-854.

Note on this clone: Its antigen target is currently unknown. Nothing much larger sits one base from this clone, and base qualities are not available.

Explained via the paper, the time point label denotes: baseline before first vaccination. Samples from vaccinated people were obtained from the UK trials COV001 and COV002, which included a single-blind randomized controlled phase 2/3 trial of AZD1222 (ChAdOx1 nCoV-19) in healthy adults. Trial participant PBMC samples were collected at day 0 and day 28 after the second dose for TCRbeta chain sequencing. V loses 6 bases at its end and J loses 0 bases; junction bases beyond the gene matches: 7. According to the germline V gene, CDR1 reads MGHDK and CDR2 reads SYGVNS. Measured from the cysteine to the phenylalanine, the CDR3 is 15 residues long. Only the CDR3 part of the read is kept: 45 bases, read in frame from the first base. The CDR3 regions of human TCRbeta chains were subjected to immunosequencing. For the original study's pipeline: Repertoire TCRs were matched against a reference library of SARS-CoV-2-specific TCRs generated with the MIRA antigen-specificity platform. Breadth meant the fraction of unique TCRs that were SARS-CoV-2-associated, whereas depth meant the fraction of total T cells that were SARS-CoV-2-associated. Using the MIRA data, each spike-specific TCR was mapped to the spike region that the TCR reacts to and placed in a CD4 or CD8 class. Log10-transformed breadth and depth values were compared by one-way ANOVA with Sidak's multiple comparisons tests. The table was pulled from immuneACCESS by TCRdb, which kept in-frame rearrangements only. Such tables lose some clones; where checked, under half of the loss comes from unresolved V genes, and the rest has no known cause. V and J calls and clone size are those listed in that table; D and trimming were worked out from the DNA. Counted in this sample were 100,000 to 150,000 clones; approximately 88% of them appeared once. Around 30% of the sample goes to the ten largest clones.

Source: peripheral blood, taken on day 0 of AZD1222 vaccination. The source is an adult in good health. The rearranged segments are TRBV25-1 and TRBJ1-1, with 7 middle bases fitting TRBD1. The CDR3 protein sequence reads: CASSRDRPMNTEAFF. The sequenced DNA: TGTGCCAGCAGCCGGGACAGACCAATGAACACTGAAGCTTTCTTT.